These 18 T cell receptor beta chains share one sample of origin, sequenced in a study of brain metastases from non-small cell lung cancer. Sequenced by immunoSEQ multiplex PCR; TCRdb stores in-frame clones only, minus some. The table has around 3,100 clones, around 76% seen once; the top ten hold around 7.6%. What was sequenced was primary lung tumor tissue. All receptors derive from a donor over 35 with non-small cell lung cancer.

The V and J genes are TRBV7-2 and TRBJ1-2; D is ambiguous. V dropped 5 bases and J dropped 8 bases, with 9 bases sitting between them. Germline CDR1 is SGHTA and CDR2 is FQGNSA. The CDR3 spans 11 residues. The CDR3 nucleotides are TGTGCCAGCAGCCTTTACTTCGGCTACACCTTC. Translated: CASSLYFGYTF.

This clone turned up a few times. The V call is TRBV5-1, the J call TRBJ2-1; 12 bases agree with TRBD2. J was trimmed by 8 bases and V by 1 base; bases with no gene match: 13. The CDR3 extends over 18 amino acids. The germline gives CDR1 SGHRS, CDR2 YFSETQ. CDR3 in amino acids: CASSLPAPSGGAGDEQFF. For the CDR3, the DNA is TGCGCCAGCAGCTTGCCGGCCCCTAGCGGGGGGGCCGGCGATGAGCAGTTCTTC.

The gene calls are TRBV10-2 and TRBJ2-4; possible D gene TRBD2, 6 bases. V shed 3 bases and J shed 1 base, with 10 bases lying between them. The V gene's germline CDR1 is WSHSY and CDR2 SAAADI. The CDR3 totals 15 residues. CDR3: CASSDFGGAKNIQYF. The CDR3 nucleotides read TGCGCCAGCAGTGATTTTGGGGGGGCCAAAAACATTCAGTACTTC.

As for this clone: A much bigger clone sits one base away, suggesting this may be a read error. The sample holds other DNA sequences that translate to the same CDR3. The gene calls are TRBV9 and TRBJ2-7, with 10 bases aligning to TRBD1. CDR3 length: 13 residues. Germline lookup yields CDR1 SGDLS and CDR2 YYNGEE. V lost 5 bases, J lost 7 bases, and 6 bases stayed unmatched. DNA for the CDR3: TGTGCCAGCAGTCGTGGGACAGGGGTTGAGCAGTACTTC. It translates to CASSRGTGVEQYF.

About this clone itself: One end of the junction is discordant with germline, which a read error may explain. The rearrangement links TRBV12-5 to TRBJ1-1; 8 positions match TRBD1. The V gene's germline CDR1 is LGHNT and CDR2 FRNRAP. The CDR3 is 15 residues long. CDR3 residues: CASGAGQGGYAEVFF. CDR3 nucleotide sequence: TGTGCTAGTGGTGCAGGACAGGGAGGATACGCTGAAGTTTTCTTT.

The rearrangement links TRBV2 to TRBJ1-1; no reliable D call. The CDR3 runs 13 residues. Germline CDR1 SNHLY, CDR2 FYNNEI. V was cut by 4 bases and J by 1 base, with 7 bases left in between. The CDR3 region is CASSVGENTEAFF. The CDR3 DNA follows: TGTGCCAGCAGTGTTGGAGAGAACACTGAAGCTTTCTTT.

Points on this clone: Additional DNA sequences in this sample encode the identical CDR3. This rearrangement joins TRBV5-5 to TRBJ1-4, with a possible D match to TRBD1 (6 bases). Trimming cost V 4 bases and J 7 bases, with 17 bases left between them. Germline CDR1 is SGHKS and CDR2 is YYEKEE (reference sequence). CDR3 length equals 15 residues. CDR3 DNA: TGTGCCAGCAGCCTATGGGCGGGACAATCTGAAAAACTGTTTTTT. It codes for CASSLWAGQSEKLFF.

J is TRBJ2-1 and V is TRBV6-1; 9 bases are a match to TRBD1. After removal of 2 bases from V and 15 bases from J, the junction contained 8 bases not matched to a gene. Germline-derived CDR1 and CDR2 are MNHNS and SASEGT. The CDR3 extends over 13 amino acids. The CDR3 protein is CASSERGGDRVFF. CDR3 nucleotides: TGTGCCAGCAGTGAAAGGGGAGGGGACAGGGTGTTCTTC.

With respect to this clone: Within the sample, other DNA sequences also encode this same CDR3. V gene TRBV6-5 combines with J gene TRBJ1-2; no clear D gene. Trimming took 6 bases from V and 0 from J, leaving 14 bases between them. Germline V lookup: CDR1 MNHEY, CDR2 SVGAGI. The CDR3 extends over 15 amino acids. CDR3 DNA: TGTGCCAGCAGAGACCATGGACCCCCTAACTATGGCTACACCTTC. This gives the protein CASRDHGPPNYGYTF.

The gene calls are TRBV19 and TRBJ2-3, with D possibly being TRBD2 (7 bases). Germline CDR1 and CDR2: LNHDA and SQIVND (reference sequence). This CDR3 has 15 amino acids. V was pared by 3 bases and J by 4 bases, with 14 bases between. CDR3 sequence: CASSIGPGGPDTQYF. CDR3 nucleotide sequence: TGTGCCAGTAGTATTGGGCCGGGGGGCCCAGATACGCAGTATTTT.

This chain links TRBV18 with TRBJ2-3; unclear D gene. V lost 6 bases and J 6 bases, leaving 10 bases between the germline ends. CDR3 size: 12 residues. The germline V gene has CDR1 KGHSH and CDR2 LQKENI. CDR3 sequence reads: CASSPGADTQYF. DNA for the CDR3: TGTGCCAGCTCGCCCGGCGCGGATACGCAGTATTTT. Full variable domain (outside the CDR3, taken from reference TRBV18 and TRBJ2-3): NAGVMQNPRHLVRRRGQEARLRCSPMKGHSHVYWYRQLPEEGLKFMVYLQKENIIDESGMPKERFSAEFPKEGPSILRIQQVVRGDSAAYFCASSPGADTQYFGPGTRLTVL.

This clone was counted once. This may be a read error, as it is one base from a much larger clone. Other nucleotide sequences in the sample specify the same CDR3. V and J are TRBV6-7 and TRBJ1-5; a possible D gene is TRBD1 (5 bases). TRBV6-7 belongs to the ORF category, with a function that is uncertain. CDR3 length: 15 residues. The CDR3 coding sequence is TGTGCTAGCAGCCAGGGAGACCCTAGCAATCAGCCCCAGCATTTT. Its protein product is CASSQGDPSNQPQHF.

The genes are TRBV3-1 (or the pseudogene TRBV3-2) and TRBJ1-1, with 7 bases identical to TRBD1. The CDR3 totals 15 residues. Unmatched junction bases numbered 6, after V lost 4 bases and J lost 1 base. The germline gives CDR1 LGHDT, CDR2 YNNKEL (reference sequence). DNA of the CDR3: TGTGCCAGCAGCCTTAACAGGGGTTGGAACACTGAAGCTTTCTTT. It specifies CASSLNRGWNTEAFF.

The chain recombines TRBV6-5 with TRBJ1-6; D unresolved. Germline CDR1 is MNHEY and CDR2 is SVGAGI. This CDR3 region has 12 residues. V lost 7 bases, J lost 8 bases, and 9 bases lay in between. CDR3 DNA: TGTGCCAGCACTAATGATTATTCACCCCTCCACTTT. It is translated as CASTNDYSPLHF.

The chain uses TRBV14 and TRBJ2-3; D is perhaps TRBD1 (5 bases). CDR1 and CDR2 from the germline V gene are SGHDN and FVKESK. V gave up 1 base and J gave up 1 base, with 18 bases separating them. The CDR3 sequence is 18 residues long. The CDR3 spells CASSQVGRRPTGTDTQYF. The CDR3 DNA reads TGTGCCAGCAGCCAAGTAGGCCGTAGGCCGACAGGCACAGATACGCAGTATTTT.

This chain links TRBV7-2 with TRBJ1-5; TRBD1 matches 7 bases. V was clipped by 5 bases and J by 0 bases; unmatched bases: 7. The germline V gene encodes CDR1 SGHTA and CDR2 FQGNSA. This CDR3 spans 16 amino acids. The CDR3 loop reads CASSPTGRYSNQPQHF. The CDR3 coding sequence is TGTGCCAGCAGCCCGACAGGGAGATATAGCAATCAGCCCCAGCATTTT.

The rearrangement links TRBV30 to TRBJ1-2; TRBD1 matches 7 bases. CDR1 GTSNPN and CDR2 SVGIG come from the germline V gene (reference sequence). Trimming removed 2 bases from V and 1 base from J; junction bases left unmatched: 4. This CDR3 contains 14 residues. CDR3 in amino acids: CAWSWGTVNYGYTF. The CDR3 DNA follows: TGTGCCTGGAGTTGGGGGACAGTTAACTATGGCTACACCTTC.

In this sample, this clone turned up a few times. The J gene is TRBJ1-2, the V gene TRBV2; tentative D call: TRBD1 (6 bases). The CDR3 spans 14 residues. The V gene's germline CDR1 is SNHLY and CDR2 FYNNEI. Trimming took 6 bases from V and 4 from J, leaving 15 bases between them. CDR3 amino acids: CASREQGRGYGYTF. CDR3 in DNA: TGTGCCAGCAGGGAACAGGGAAGGGGCTATGGCTACACCTTC. The full variable domain, its missing parts supplied by reference TRBV2 and TRBJ1-2, is EPEVTQTPSHQVTQMGQEVILRCVPISNHLYFYWYRQILGQKVEFLVSFYNNEISEKSEIFDDQFSVERPDGSNFTLKIRSTKLEDSAMYFCASREQGRGYGYTFGSGTRLTVV.